A selection of T cell receptor beta chains follows, all from one sample in a study of CD8+ T cells in alopecia areata. Assay used: immunoSEQ multiplex PCR; TCRdb lists only in-frame clones, some missing. The sample has 150,000 or so clones, nearly 55% seen once. The sequenced sample was CD8+ T cells sorted from blood, obtained at week 4, from a patient treated with tofacitinib. The receptors originated from a human donor with alopecia areata. CDR3s include the opening cysteine and the closing phenylalanine or tryptophan. Each record gives: J gene, clone size, V gene, D gene, CDR3 DNA, CDR3 protein. The D gene is left open where the match is weak. Expanded clones get a size class; other rows say once, few or many, or leave the size out.

TRBJ1-2 | NA | TRBV6-1 | NA | TGTGCCAGCAGTGAGCCCCGAGGTGTCCCGAGATATGGCTACACCTTC | CASSEPRGVPRYGYTF
TRBJ2-7 | NA | TRBV19 | NA | TGTGCCAGCACCCCCGGGAACTACGAGCAGTACTTC | CASTPGNYEQYF
TRBJ2-6 | NA | TRBV5-1 | NA | TGCGCCAGCAGCTCGCAGGGAGGTTGGGTTGGGGCCAACGTCCTGACTTTC | CASSSQGGWVGANVLTF
TRBJ1-3 | once | TRBV6-5 | NA | TGTGCCAGCAGTTCCGCCTCGGAAGACTCTGGAAACACCATATATTTT | CASSSASEDSGNTIYF
TRBJ2-3 | NA | TRBV12-5 | NA | TGTGCTAGTGGTTTTAGGACAGATACGCAGTATTTT | CASGFRTDTQYF
TRBJ2-1 | NA | TRBV2 | TRBD2 | TGTGCCAGCAATGGACTAGCGGGGAGCGGTGAGCAGTTCTTC | CASNGLAGSGEQFF
TRBJ1-1 | NA | TRBV19 | NA | TGTGCCAGTAGTATGGGGCCGTCAGGGAGCACTGAAGCTTTCTTT | CASSMGPSGSTEAFF
TRBJ2-1 | few | TRBV7-2 | TRBD2 | TGTGCCAGCAGCTTAGTAGCGGGGGGACACAATGAGCAGTTCTTC | CASSLVAGGHNEQFF
TRBJ2-1 | NA | TRBV27 | NA | TGTGCCAGCAGTTTGCTAGCGCTGAACAATGAGCAGTTCTTC | CASSLLALNNEQFF
TRBJ2-7 | few | TRBV6-6 | TRBD1 | TGTGCCAGCAGTTCCGACAGGGGAAGCTACGAGCAGTACTTC | CASSSDRGSYEQYF
TRBJ1-1 | NA | TRBV13 | NA | TGTGCCAGCAGCTTAGGAGGGTACGGTGACACTGAAGCTTTCTTT | CASSLGGYGDTEAFF